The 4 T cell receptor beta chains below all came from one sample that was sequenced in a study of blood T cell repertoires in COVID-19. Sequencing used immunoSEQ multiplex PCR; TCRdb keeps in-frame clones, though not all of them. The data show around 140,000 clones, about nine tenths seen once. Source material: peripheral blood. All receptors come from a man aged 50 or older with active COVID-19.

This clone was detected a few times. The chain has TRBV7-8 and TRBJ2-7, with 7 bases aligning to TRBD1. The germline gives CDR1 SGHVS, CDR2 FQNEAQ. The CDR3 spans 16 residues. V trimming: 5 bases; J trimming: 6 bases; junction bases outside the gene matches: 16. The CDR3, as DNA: TGTGCCAGCAGCCCGGCCGGAAGACAGGGAAACTCCGAGCAGTACTTC. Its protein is CASSPAGRQGNSEQYF.

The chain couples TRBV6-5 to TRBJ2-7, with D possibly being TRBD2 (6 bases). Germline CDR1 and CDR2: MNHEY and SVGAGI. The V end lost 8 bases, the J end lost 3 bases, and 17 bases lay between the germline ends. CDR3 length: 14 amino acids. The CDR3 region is CASHPRQGGYEQYF. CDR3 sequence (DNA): TGTGCCAGCCACCCCCGGCAGGGAGGCTACGAGCAGTACTTC.

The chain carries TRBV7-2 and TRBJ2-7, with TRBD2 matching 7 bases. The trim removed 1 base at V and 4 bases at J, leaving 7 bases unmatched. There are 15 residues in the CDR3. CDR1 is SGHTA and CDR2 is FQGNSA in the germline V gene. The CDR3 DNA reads TGTGCCAGCAGCTTAGACACGGGGGGATCTTACGAGCAGTACTTC. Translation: CASSLDTGGSYEQYF. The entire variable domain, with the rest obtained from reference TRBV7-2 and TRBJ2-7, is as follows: GAGVSQSPSNKVTEKGKDVELRCDPISGHTALYWYRQSLGQGLEFLIYFQGNSAPDKSGLPSDRFSAERTGGSVSTLTIQRTQQEDSAVYLCASSLDTGGSYEQYFGPGTRLTVT.

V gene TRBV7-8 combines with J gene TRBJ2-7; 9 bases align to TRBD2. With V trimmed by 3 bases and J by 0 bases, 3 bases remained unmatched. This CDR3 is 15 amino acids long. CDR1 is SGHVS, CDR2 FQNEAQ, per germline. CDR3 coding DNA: TGTGCCAGCAGCTTCAGCGGGGGGTCCTCCTACGAGCAGTACTTC. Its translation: CASSFSGGSSYEQYF. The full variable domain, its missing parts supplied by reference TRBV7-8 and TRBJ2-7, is GAGVSQSPRYKVAKRGQDVALRCDPISGHVSLFWYQQALGQGPEFLTYFQNEAQLDKSGLPSDRFFAERPEGSVSTLKIQRTQQEDSAVYLCASSFSGGSSYEQYFGPGTRLTVT.